The 31 T cell receptor beta chains below come from one sample, sequenced in a study of cytomegalovirus exposure and HLA in healthy donors. Vbeta (60) and Jbeta (13) primers were used in the PCR. The repertoire was sequenced with immunoSEQ multiplex PCR; TCRdb's copy has only in-frame clones and lacks some. The data hold around 170,000 clones, with about 80% observed a single time. The material sequenced was PBMCs. Every receptor here comes from a woman between 50 and 59 years old in good health and CMV-seropositive.

The chain has TRBV29-1 and TRBJ2-7, with 12 bases lining up with TRBD2. CDR1 is SQVTM and CDR2 is ANQGSEA in the germline V gene. The CDR3 runs 14 residues. V lost 5 bases, J lost 4 bases, and 6 bases stayed unmatched. CDR3 protein: CSVSRTSGIYEQYF. The CDR3 DNA reads TGCAGCGTTTCCCGGACTAGCGGGATTTACGAGCAGTACTTC.

The chain combines TRBV2 with TRBJ1-5; TRBD1 matches 10 bases. The CDR3 consists of 15 residues. The germline CDR1 and CDR2 sequences are SNHLY and FYNNEI. Trimming removed 6 bases from V and 6 bases from J; junction bases left unmatched: 8. In nucleotides, the CDR3 is TGTGCCAGCAGCCCGGACAGGGGGAAGAGTCAGCCCCAGCATTTT. Translating gives CASSPDRGKSQPQHF.

This clone was seen only once. This chain joins TRBV10-3 and TRBJ1-5; D is uncertain. Germline V lookup: CDR1 ENHRY, CDR2 SYGVKD. The CDR3 consists of 14 residues. Trimming removed 8 bases from V and 6 bases from J, with 17 bases in between. The CDR3 DNA sequence: TGTGCCATCCGCGCCGCGGCGGGAGGTCAGCCCCAGCATTTT. Translating gives CAIRAAAGGQPQHF.

V gene TRBV14 combines with J gene TRBJ2-2; no firm D call. The CDR3 contains 17 residues. V lost 1 base and J 5 bases, leaving 17 bases between the germline ends. Looked up from germline, CDR1 is SGHDN and CDR2 is FVKESK. In DNA, the CDR3 is TGTGCCAGCAGCCAAGCTATCTCAACAGCCAGAACCGGGGAGCTGTTTTTT. It codes for CASSQAISTARTGELFF. Full variable domain (remainder filled in from reference TRBV14 and TRBJ2-2): EAGVTQFPSHSVIEKGQTVTLRCDPISGHDNLYWYRRVMGKEIKFLLHFVKESKQDESGMPNNRFLAERTGGTYSTLKVQPAELEDSGVYFCASSQAISTARTGELFFGEGSRLTVL.

The V gene is TRBV7-2, the J gene TRBJ2-5, with D tentatively TRBD1 (7 bases). V lost 2 bases to trimming and J lost 5 bases, with 15 bases between them. The CDR3 consists of 15 residues. The germline V gene has CDR1 SGHTA and CDR2 FQGNSA. The CDR3 here is CASSLNAGGWETQYF. CDR3 DNA sequence: TGTGCCAGCAGCTTAAATGCAGGGGGGTGGGAGACCCAGTACTTC. The full variable domain, with the rest looked up from reference TRBV7-2 and TRBJ2-5, is GAGVSQSPSNKVTEKGKDVELRCDPISGHTALYWYRQSLGQGLEFLIYFQGNSAPDKSGLPSDRFSAERTGGSVSTLTIQRTQQEDSAVYLCASSLNAGGWETQYFGPGTRLLVL.

The genes are TRBV28 and TRBJ1-5; D unresolved. The CDR3 is 17 amino acids. Germline V lookup: CDR1 MDHEN, CDR2 SYDVKM. The germline V and J ends were trimmed by 11 bases and 0 bases, with 23 bases remaining between them. The CDR3 DNA follows: TGTGCCGGTAAAGCCCCCTTTAGCGTACATAGCAATCAGCCCCAGCATTTT. It codes for CAGKAPFSVHSNQPQHF.

The V call is TRBV5-4, the J call TRBJ2-1; 10 bases align to TRBD1. CDR3 length equals 13 residues. Germline-derived CDR1 and CDR2 are SGHNT and YYREEE (reference sequence). Trimming cost V 0 bases and J 10 bases; bases outside gene matches: 1. CDR3 nucleotides: TGTGCCAGCAGCTTGGGACAGGGGGCCGAGCAGTTCTTC. Translation gives CASSLGQGAEQFF.

The sample holds a few counts of this clone. The chain combines TRBV19 with TRBJ1-1; TRBD1 matches at 7 bases. The J segment lost 0 bases and the V segment lost 6 bases, leaving 4 bases of the junction unmatched. This CDR3 contains 14 residues. Per the germline V gene, CDR1 is LNHDA and CDR2 is SQIVND (reference sequence). The CDR3 coding sequence is TGTGCCAGTAGAATGGACAGGTTGAACACTGAAGCTTTCTTT. Its translation is CASRMDRLNTEAFF.

The V gene is TRBV5-8, the J gene TRBJ2-2; 7 bases agree with TRBD1. This CDR3 is built from 16 residues. The V gene end was trimmed by 7 bases and the J gene end by 1 base; junction bases not matched to a gene: 10. From germline, CDR1 is SGHTS and CDR2 YDEGEE. The CDR3 DNA follows: TGTGCCAGCTACAGGGGTCCGGGGCTGAACACCGGGGAGCTGTTTTTT. Protein sequence: CASYRGPGLNTGELFF.

As to this clone: Germline and junction disagree at one end, which may indicate a read error. This CDR3 reads CSSSTLAGVERSYEQYF. The CDR3 region has the DNA TGTTCCAGCAGCACACTAGCGGGGGTAGAAAGGTCCTACGAGCAGTACTTC. V and J are TRBV7-9 and TRBJ2-7; TRBD2 matches 11 bases. Germline loops: CDR1 SEHNR, CDR2 FQNEAQ (reference sequence). The CDR3 consists of 17 residues.

This clone has only one observation. The CDR3 region is CASSQQGASNQPQHF. The CDR3 nucleotides are TGTGCCAGCAGCCAACAGGGGGCGAGCAATCAGCCCCAGCATTTT. The chain is built from TRBV7-2 and TRBJ1-5, with TRBD1 identical over 9 bases. CDR1 is SGHTA, CDR2 FQGNSA, per germline. V was clipped by 5 bases and J by 1 base; unmatched bases: 3. This CDR3 spans 15 amino acids.

The V and J genes are TRBV2 and TRBJ2-5; 14 bases are shared with TRBD2. The CDR3 is 16 residues long. V gave up 7 bases and J gave up 3 bases; unmatched junction bases: 7. Germline V gene lookup returns CDR1 SNHLY and CDR2 FYNNEI. Here the CDR3 DNA reads TGTGCCAGCATCCAAGGACTAGCGGGGGGTGAAGAGACCCAGTACTTC. Protein sequence: CASIQGLAGGEETQYF.

The rearrangement links TRBV19 to TRBJ2-1, with 7 bases matching TRBD2. The CDR3 is made up of 19 amino acids. CDR1 and CDR2 from the germline V gene are LNHDA and SQIVND (reference sequence). V lost 5 bases and J lost 0; bases outside the gene matches: 16. The CDR3 bases are TGTGCCAGTAGTTCTTGGACTAGAGAAGTGAGTTCCTCCTACAATGAGCAGTTCTTC. It encodes CASSSWTREVSSSYNEQFF.

The chain has TRBV7-9 and TRBJ2-7; D ambiguous. The CDR3 has 15 amino acids. The ends were cut back, 3 bases at V and 3 bases at J, with 15 bases in the middle. Germline assignment: CDR1 SEHNR and CDR2 FQNEAQ (reference sequence). The CDR3 nucleotides are TGTGCCAGCAGCTTTGGTCTAGACGGGTTCTACGAGCAGTACTTC. Its protein is CASSFGLDGFYEQYF. Combining the CDR3 with reference TRBV7-9 and TRBJ2-7 gives the whole variable domain DTGVSQNPRHKITKRGQNVTFRCDPISEHNRLYWYRQTLGQGPEFLTYFQNEAQLEKSRLLSDRFSAERPKGSFSTLEIQRTEQGDSAMYLCASSFGLDGFYEQYFGPGTRLTVT.

The chain couples TRBV2 to TRBJ1-1; D is perhaps TRBD1 (5 bases). Trimming pared 11 bases from V and 0 bases from J, leaving 13 bases between. This CDR3 spans 13 amino acids. Germline CDR1 is SNHLY and CDR2 is FYNNEI. The CDR3 loop reads CAGTTDMNTEAFF. CDR3 bases: TGTGCCGGCACGACAGATATGAACACTGAAGCTTTCTTT.

The DNA for the CDR3 is TGCAGCGCTGGACAGGGGGATTTGGGCTACACCTTC. Translation: CSAGQGDLGYTF. The V gene is TRBV29-1, the J gene TRBJ1-2; 10 positions match TRBD1. In germline, CDR1 is SQVTM, CDR2 ANQGSEA. The CDR3 sequence is 12 residues long. J was trimmed by 8 bases and V by 7 bases; bases with no gene match: 7.

V usage is TRBV10-3 and J usage is TRBJ2-3, with 9 bases aligning to TRBD2. The length of the CDR3 is 15 residues. The germline CDR1 and CDR2 sequences are ENHRY and SYGVKD. V was pared by 3 bases and J by 4 bases, with 5 bases of the junction left unmatched. In DNA form, the CDR3 reads TGTGCCATCAGTGAATCAGCGGGGGGCCCAGATACGCAGTATTTT. It yields the protein CAISESAGGPDTQYF.

CDR3 sequence reads: CASSHPGGWLGGETQYF. The DNA for the CDR3 is TGTGCCAGCAGCCACCCAGGCGGGTGGTTGGGAGGGGAGACCCAGTACTTC. The genes are TRBV14 and TRBJ2-5; 7 bases agree with TRBD2. Germline CDR1 reads SGHDN; CDR2 reads FVKESK. The V and J ends lost 3 bases and 5 bases, in that order; junction bases with no gene match: 15. The CDR3 loop spans 17 amino acids.

The sample holds a few counts of this clone. This chain uses TRBV11-3 with TRBJ2-2, with 7 bases lining up with TRBD2. The CDR3 sequence is 13 residues long. CDR1 is SGHNT and CDR2 is YENEEA in the germline V gene. V shed 3 bases, J shed 7 bases, and the junction held 2 bases outside the gene matches. The CDR3, as DNA: TGTGCCAGCAGCTTCACTAGCGTCGGGGAGCTGTTTTTT. Its translation is CASSFTSVGELFF.

The J gene is TRBJ2-5, the V gene TRBV12-5; TRBD2 aligns across 14 bases. V trimming: 0 bases; J trimming: 4 bases; junction bases outside the gene matches: 10. CDR1 LGHNT and CDR2 FRNRAP come from the germline V gene. This CDR3 has 19 residues. The CDR3 DNA is TGTGCTAGTGGTTTGGTACCAGATGGGACTAGCGGGAGTCGAGAGACCCAGTACTTC. Protein: CASGLVPDGTSGSRETQYF.

The rearrangement links TRBV19 to TRBJ2-7; TRBD2 aligns across 9 bases. Germline CDR1 reads LNHDA; CDR2 reads SQIVND (reference sequence). The CDR3 covers 13 residues. J lost 4 bases, V lost 6 bases, and 4 bases had no gene match. The CDR3, as DNA: TGTGCCAGTAGGGGTACTAGCGGGTACGAGCAGTACTTC. The encoded protein is CASRGTSGYEQYF.

The chain is built from TRBV29-1 and TRBJ2-5; a weak D match, TRBD2 (6 bases). Germline V gene data show CDR1 as SQVTM and CDR2 as ANQGSEA. The CDR3 is made up of 15 amino acids. Between the trimmed V and J ends, which lost 7 bases and 3 bases, there was a span of 21 bases. The CDR3 region has the DNA TGCAGCGCACTTAGGACGGGAGTAGGGAAAGAGACCCAGTACTTC. Translating gives CSALRTGVGKETQYF.

The genes are TRBV25-1 and TRBJ1-5; TRBD1 agrees at 8 bases. The germline gives CDR1 MGHDK, CDR2 SYGVNS. CDR3 size: 13 residues. V lost 7 bases, J lost 5 bases, and 4 bases stayed unmatched. The CDR3 DNA reads TGTGCCAGCACCGGACAGGGCTATCAGCCCCAGCATTTT. As protein: CASTGQGYQPQHF. The full variable domain, its missing parts supplied by reference TRBV25-1 and TRBJ1-5, is EADIYQTPRYLVIGTGKKITLECSQTMGHDKMYWYQQDPGMELHLIHYSYGVNSTEKGDLSSESTVSRIRTEHFPLTLESARPSHTSQYLCASTGQGYQPQHFGDGTRLSIL.

This clone showed up just a few times. V and J are TRBV9 and TRBJ1-2; 7 bases match TRBD1. The CDR3 spans 13 residues. The V segment lost 5 bases and the J segment 7 bases; nucleotides outside the gene matches: 8. Germline V lookup: CDR1 SGDLS, CDR2 YYNGEE. The CDR3 loop reads CASSSGRGLGYTF. CDR3 in DNA: TGTGCCAGCAGTTCCGGAAGGGGGCTTGGCTACACCTTC.

The chain recombines TRBV28 with TRBJ1-5; 9 bases match TRBD1. The CDR3 runs to 17 residues. Looked up from germline, CDR1 is MDHEN and CDR2 is SYDVKM. V shed 6 bases, J shed 0 bases, and the junction held 9 bases outside the gene matches. CDR3 sequence: CASSLRDRDYSNQPQHF. The DNA of the CDR3 is TGTGCCAGCAGCCTCCGGGACAGGGACTATAGCAATCAGCCCCAGCATTTT.

This chain joins TRBV7-8 and TRBJ1-1, with D uncertain. With 2 bases removed from V and 9 bases from J, the gap between germline ends came to 22 bases. This CDR3 comprises 16 residues. Germline V gene lookup returns CDR1 SGHVS and CDR2 FQNEAQ. The CDR3 reads CASSLSVATGGRQAFF. The CDR3 DNA reads TGTGCCAGCAGCTTAAGTGTTGCCACGGGAGGCAGGCAAGCTTTCTTT. The full variable domain, with the rest looked up from reference TRBV7-8 and TRBJ1-1, is GAGVSQSPRYKVAKRGQDVALRCDPISGHVSLFWYQQALGQGPEFLTYFQNEAQLDKSGLPSDRFFAERPEGSVSTLKIQRTQQEDSAVYLCASSLSVATGGRQAFFGQGTRLTVV.

The chain employs TRBV11-2 and TRBJ1-1; no definite D call. Deletions cut 5 bases from V and 3 bases from J, with 10 bases between. Germline CDR1 and CDR2: SGHAT and FQNNGV. This CDR3 has 13 amino acids. The chain's CDR3 is CASSRLRDTEAFF. The CDR3 DNA reads as TGTGCCAGCAGCCGTTTGAGAGACACTGAAGCTTTCTTT.

The rearrangement joins TRBV29-1 to TRBJ2-7; 12 positions agree with TRBD2. The CDR3 loop spans 13 amino acids. With 5 bases clipped from V and 5 bases from J, the junction kept 4 bases outside the gene matches. CDR1 and CDR2 from the germline V gene are SQVTM and ANQGSEA. In nucleotides, the CDR3 is TGCAGCGTTCCTAGCGGGGGGGAAAACGAGCAGTACTTC. Protein sequence: CSVPSGGENEQYF.

The rearrangement uses TRBV19 and TRBJ1-5, with unresolved D. This CDR3 has 13 residues. CDR1 is LNHDA and CDR2 is SQIVND in the germline V gene (reference sequence). Trimming pared 7 bases from V and 4 bases from J, leaving 11 bases between. The CDR3 DNA sequence: TGTGCCAGTAAAGCGCAGCGAAATCAGCCCCAGCATTTT. This translates into CASKAQRNQPQHF.

As DNA, the CDR3 is TGTGCCAGCAGCTCAAACCGAGGGGGCGCGGGTGAAGCTTTCTTT. Translating gives CASSSNRGGAGEAFF. This rearrangement joins TRBV7-2 to TRBJ1-1; 7 bases agree with TRBD1. This CDR3 region has 15 residues. Germline CDR1 and CDR2: SGHTA and FQGNSA. V was clipped by 4 bases and J by 7 bases; unmatched bases: 12. The variable domain in full, with the rest retrieved from reference TRBV7-2 and TRBJ1-1, is GAGVSQSPSNKVTEKGKDVELRCDPISGHTALYWYRQSLGQGLEFLIYFQGNSAPDKSGLPSDRFSAERTGGSVSTLTIQRTQQEDSAVYLCASSSNRGGAGEAFFGQGTRLTVV.

The CDR3 here is CASSAEEEGKETQYF. The CDR3 DNA follows: TGTGCCAGCAGTGCTGAGGAGGAAGGGAAAGAGACCCAGTACTTC. The rearrangement links TRBV25-1 to TRBJ2-5; D possibly corresponds to TRBD2 (5 bases). Trimming stripped 4 bases from V and 3 bases from J, with 15 bases between. CDR1 is MGHDK, CDR2 SYGVNS, per germline. CDR3 length equals 15 residues.